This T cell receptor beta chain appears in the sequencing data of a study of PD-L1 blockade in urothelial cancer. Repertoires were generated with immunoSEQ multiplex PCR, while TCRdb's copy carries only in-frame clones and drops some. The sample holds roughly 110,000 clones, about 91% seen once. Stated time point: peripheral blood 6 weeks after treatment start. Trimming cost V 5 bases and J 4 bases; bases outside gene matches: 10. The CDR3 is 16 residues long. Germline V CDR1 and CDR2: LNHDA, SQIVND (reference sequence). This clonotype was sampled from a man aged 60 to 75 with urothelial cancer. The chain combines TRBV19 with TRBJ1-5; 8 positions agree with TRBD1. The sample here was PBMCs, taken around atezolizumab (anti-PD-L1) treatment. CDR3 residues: CASSLNGQGANQPQHF. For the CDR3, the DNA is TGTGCCAGTAGTCTCAATGGGCAGGGGGCAAATCAGCCCCAGCATTTT.